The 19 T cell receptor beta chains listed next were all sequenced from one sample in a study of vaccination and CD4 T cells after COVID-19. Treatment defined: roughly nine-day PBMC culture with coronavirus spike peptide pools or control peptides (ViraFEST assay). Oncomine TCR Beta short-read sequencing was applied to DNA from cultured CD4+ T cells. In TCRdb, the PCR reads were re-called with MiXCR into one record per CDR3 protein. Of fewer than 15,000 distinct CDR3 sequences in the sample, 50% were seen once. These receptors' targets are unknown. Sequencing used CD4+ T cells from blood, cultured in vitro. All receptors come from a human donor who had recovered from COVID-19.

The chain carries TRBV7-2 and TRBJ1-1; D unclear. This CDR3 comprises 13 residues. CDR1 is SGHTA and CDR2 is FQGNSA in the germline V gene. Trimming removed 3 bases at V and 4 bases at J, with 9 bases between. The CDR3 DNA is TGTGCCAGCAGCTTTGACACGGGCACTGAAGCTTTCTTT. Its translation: CASSFDTGTEAFF.

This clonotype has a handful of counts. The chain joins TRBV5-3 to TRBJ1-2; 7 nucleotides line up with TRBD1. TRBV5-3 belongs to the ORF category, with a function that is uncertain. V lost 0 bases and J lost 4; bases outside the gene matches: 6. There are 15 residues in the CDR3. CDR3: CARSLEGTDLYGYTF. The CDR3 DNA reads TGTGCCAGAAGCTTGGAAGGGACAGACCTCTATGGCTACACCTTC.

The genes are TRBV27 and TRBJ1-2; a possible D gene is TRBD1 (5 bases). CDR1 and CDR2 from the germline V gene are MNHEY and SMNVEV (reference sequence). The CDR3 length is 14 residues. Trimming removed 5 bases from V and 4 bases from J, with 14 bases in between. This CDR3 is CASSQGGEIYGYTF. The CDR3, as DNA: TGTGCCAGCAGTCAGGGTGGGGAGATCTATGGCTACACCTTC.

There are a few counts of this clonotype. This CDR3 reads CASSIDLGQLYGYTF. CDR3 DNA: TGTGCCAGTAGTATAGACCTCGGACAGCTCTATGGCTACACCTTC. This sequence joins TRBV19 and TRBJ1-2, with D perhaps matching TRBD1 (6 bases). The CDR3 consists of 15 residues. CDR1 is LNHDA and CDR2 is SQIVND in the germline V gene (reference sequence). The V end was cut by 0 bases, the J end by 4 bases, with 12 bases between.

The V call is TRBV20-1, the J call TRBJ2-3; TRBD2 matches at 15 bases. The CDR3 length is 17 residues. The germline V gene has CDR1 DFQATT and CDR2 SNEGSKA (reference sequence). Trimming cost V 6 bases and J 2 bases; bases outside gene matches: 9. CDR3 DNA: TGCAGTGCAACCGGACTAGCGGGGGGGGTGGTCACAGATACGCAGTATTTT. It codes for CSATGLAGGVVTDTQYF.

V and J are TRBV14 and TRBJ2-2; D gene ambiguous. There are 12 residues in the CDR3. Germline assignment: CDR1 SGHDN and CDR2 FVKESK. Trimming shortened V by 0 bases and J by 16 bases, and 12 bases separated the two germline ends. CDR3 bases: TGTGCCAGCAGCCAAGATTACAACCCGCCGTTTTTT. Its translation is CASSQDYNPPFF.

Written as DNA, the CDR3 is TGCGCCAGCAGCCGGACAGGGGCTAATGAAAAACTGTTTTTT. It yields the protein CASSRTGANEKLFF. This rearrangement joins TRBV4-1 to TRBJ1-4; the match to TRBD1 covers 9 bases. CDR1 and CDR2 from the germline V gene are MGHRA and YSYEKL. V lost 4 bases and J lost 3; bases outside the gene matches: 0. The CDR3 is made up of 14 amino acids.

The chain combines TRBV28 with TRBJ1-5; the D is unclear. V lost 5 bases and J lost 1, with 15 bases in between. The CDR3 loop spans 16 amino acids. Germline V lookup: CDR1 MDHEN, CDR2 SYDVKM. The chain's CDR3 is CASSGEERPSNQPQHF. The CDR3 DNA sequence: TGTGCCAGCAGTGGGGAGGAGCGGCCGAGCAATCAGCCCCAGCATTTT.

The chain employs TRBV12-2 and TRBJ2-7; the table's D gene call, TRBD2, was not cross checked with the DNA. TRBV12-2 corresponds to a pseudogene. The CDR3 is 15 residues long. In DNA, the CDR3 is TGTGCAAGTCGCTTAGAGGCTAGCGTAGTCTACGAGCAGTACTTC. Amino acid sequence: CASRLEASVVYEQYF.

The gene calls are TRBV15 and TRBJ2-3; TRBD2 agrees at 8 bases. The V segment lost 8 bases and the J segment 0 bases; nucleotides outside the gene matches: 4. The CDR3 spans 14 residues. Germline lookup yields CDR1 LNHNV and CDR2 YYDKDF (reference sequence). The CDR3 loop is CATYRGGSTDTQYF. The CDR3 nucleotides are TGTGCCACCTATCGGGGGGGGAGCACAGATACGCAGTATTTT.

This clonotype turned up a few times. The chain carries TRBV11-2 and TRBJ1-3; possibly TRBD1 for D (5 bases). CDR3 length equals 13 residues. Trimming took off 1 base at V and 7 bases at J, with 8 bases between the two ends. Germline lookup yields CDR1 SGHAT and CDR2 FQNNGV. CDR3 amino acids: CASSLGWGNTIYF. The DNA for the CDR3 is TGTGCCAGCAGCTTAGGCTGGGGGAACACCATATATTTT.

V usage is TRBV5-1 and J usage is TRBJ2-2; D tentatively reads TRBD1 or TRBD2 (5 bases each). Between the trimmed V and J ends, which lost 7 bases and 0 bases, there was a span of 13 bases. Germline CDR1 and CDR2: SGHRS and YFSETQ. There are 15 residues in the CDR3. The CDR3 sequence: CASQEGSSNTGELFF. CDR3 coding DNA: TGCGCCAGCCAAGAGGGGAGTTCGAACACCGGGGAGCTGTTTTTT.

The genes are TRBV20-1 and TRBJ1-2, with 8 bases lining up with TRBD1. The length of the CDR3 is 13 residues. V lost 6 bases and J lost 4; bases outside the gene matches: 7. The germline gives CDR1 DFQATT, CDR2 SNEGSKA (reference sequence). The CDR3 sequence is CSAAGGGGYGYTF. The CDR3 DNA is TGCAGTGCGGCAGGGGGCGGAGGCTATGGCTACACCTTC.

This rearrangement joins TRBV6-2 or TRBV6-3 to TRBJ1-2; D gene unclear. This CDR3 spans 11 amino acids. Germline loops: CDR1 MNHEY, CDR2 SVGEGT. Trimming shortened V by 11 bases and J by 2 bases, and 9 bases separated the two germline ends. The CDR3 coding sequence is TGTGCCCTTGCACACAACTATGGCTACACCTTC. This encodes CALAHNYGYTF.

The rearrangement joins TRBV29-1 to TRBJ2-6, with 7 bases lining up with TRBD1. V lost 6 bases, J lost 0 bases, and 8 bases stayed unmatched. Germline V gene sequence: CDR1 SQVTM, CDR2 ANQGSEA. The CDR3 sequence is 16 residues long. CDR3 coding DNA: TGCAGCGTGGCCTGGGACAGAGACTCTGGGGCCAACGTCCTGACTTTC. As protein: CSVAWDRDSGANVLTF.

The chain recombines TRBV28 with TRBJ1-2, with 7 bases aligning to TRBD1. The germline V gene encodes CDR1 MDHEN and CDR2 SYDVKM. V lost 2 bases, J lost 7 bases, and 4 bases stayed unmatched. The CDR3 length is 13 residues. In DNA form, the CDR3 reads TGTGCCAGCAGTTTACGAGGGGGCCCTGGCTACACCTTC. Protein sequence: CASSLRGGPGYTF.

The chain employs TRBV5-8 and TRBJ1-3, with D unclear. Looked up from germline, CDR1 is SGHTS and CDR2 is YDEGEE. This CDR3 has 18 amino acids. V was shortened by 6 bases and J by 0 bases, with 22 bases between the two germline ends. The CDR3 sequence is CASTFPGPWRTSGNTIYF. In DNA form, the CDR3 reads TGTGCCAGCACCTTCCCGGGCCCCTGGAGGACCTCTGGAAACACCATATATTTT. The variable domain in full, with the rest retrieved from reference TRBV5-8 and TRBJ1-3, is EAGVTQSPTHLIKTRGQQATLRCSPISGHTSVYWYQQALGLGLQFLLWYDEGEERNRGNFPPRFSGRQFPNYSSELNVNALELEDSALYLCASTFPGPWRTSGNTIYFGEGSWLTVV.

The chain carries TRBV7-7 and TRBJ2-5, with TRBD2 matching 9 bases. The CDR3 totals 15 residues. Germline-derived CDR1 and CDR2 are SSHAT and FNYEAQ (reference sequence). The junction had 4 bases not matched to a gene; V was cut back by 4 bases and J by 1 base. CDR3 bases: TGTGCCAGCAGCTCAATTAGCGGGGGCCAAGAGACCCAGTACTTC. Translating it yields CASSSISGGQETQYF. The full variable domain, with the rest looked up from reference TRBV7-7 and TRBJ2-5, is GAGVSQSPRYKVTKRGQDVTLRCDPISSHATLYWYQQALGQGPEFLTYFNYEAQPDKSGLPSDRFSAERPEGSISTLTIQRTEQRDSAMYRCASSSISGGQETQYFGPGTRLLVL.

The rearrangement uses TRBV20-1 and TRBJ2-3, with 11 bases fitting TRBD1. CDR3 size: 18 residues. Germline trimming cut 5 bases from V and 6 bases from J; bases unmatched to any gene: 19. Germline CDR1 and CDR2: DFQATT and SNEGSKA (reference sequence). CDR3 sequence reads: CSAEGTGGFGPIFDTQYF. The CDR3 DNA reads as TGCAGTGCTGAAGGGACAGGGGGTTTTGGGCCAATATTTGATACGCAGTATTTT.